This T cell receptor (beta chain) was identified in a study of beta chain features in type 1 diabetes (dated by TCRdb to the late 2010s). The study in broad terms: Patients and healthy donors did not differ in mean age, gender distribution, total cell number or subset yield. A total of roughly 98,000,000 sorted cells were examined across all samples, and a strong correlation was observed between cell number per subset and RNA yield. In the study, recently diagnosed type 1 diabetes patients and matched healthy donors were compared on the TCRB repertoires of their sorted circulating CD4+ T cell subsets. Regulatory and stem cell-like memory subsets were obtained from only 8 patients and roughly 8 healthy donors, while naive and central memory subsets were obtained from all 30 or so donors. General findings and caveats noted by the study authors: Type 1 diabetes patients showed a moderate but significant shortening of TCRB CDR3 length in all four CD4+ subsets. Because cDNA was sequenced instead of genomic DNA, highly expressing activated cells could be over-represented, though the groups showed no difference in activation or CD3 levels. PCR might favor shorter templates, but patient and control samples were amplified and corrected together, so any skew would affect both groups equally. Because the HLA sub-analyses included only small numbers of individuals, any influence of HLA type on TCRB rearrangement was left unresolved. Naive, central memory and regulatory TCRB repertoires appeared to be more alike among patients than among healthy donors. Patients with type 1 diabetes made fewer insertions and deleted more nucleotides at VDJ recombination sites, implying thymic rearrangement abnormalities.

The CDR3 goes from the cysteine to the phenylalanine over 13 residues. CDR3 DNA is the only sequence kept; it has 39 bases, read in frame from the first base. From a lookup of the germline V gene (reference sequence), CDR1 and CDR2 are GTSNPN and SVGIG. Trimming removed 0 bases from V and 3 bases from J, leaving 6 bases between the germline ends. Each donor gave one peripheral blood draw, roughly 0.11 L on average, collected into heparinised tubes. Naive, central memory, regulatory and stem cell-like memory CD4+ T cells were sorted on a BD FACSAria II using a panel including CD45RO, CCR7, CD25, CD127, CD95 and CD27. A purity above 95% was achieved for all sorted populations. PBMCs were isolated immediately by Lymphoprep density gradient centrifugation and stained directly without culture. So that batch effects would be minimized, each experiment stained and sorted samples in pairs, pairing one healthy donor with one patient.

All of the isolated RNA was reverse transcribed with the High Capacity cDNA Reverse Transcription Kit, so expressed TCRB transcripts were sequenced. Deep immunoSEQ sequencing was performed on naive, central memory and regulatory T cell samples, with an average of roughly 4 million total reads per sample. Sorted cells were lysed in RLT buffer, and RNA was extracted using DNase-treated RNeasy Micro or Mini kits according to cell number. Each cell subset was processed on its own to prevent cross-contamination, while patient and healthy donor samples were processed together. TCRB sequences were amplified from cDNA with the immunoSEQ multiplex PCR, producing 87-bp fragments spanning the CDR3 region. Sequencing of the amplicons was performed on the Illumina HiSeq platform. The study's processing was this. PCR bias was corrected computationally using synthetic template baselines, and reads within Hamming distance 2 were collapsed, with unmergeable singletons discarded. Reads were aligned against IMGT to assign V, D and J genes, CDR3 length and insertions or deletions at six rearrangement sites. Within each subset, clonotype counts were normalized to the number of sorted cells before true diversity and Gini coefficients were calculated with the tcR R package. The overlap coefficient, calculated on TCRB nucleotide sequences, was used to measure repertoire sharing. Not all clones reach the TCRdb copy of this immuneACCESS table, which keeps in-frame sequences only. Checked studies attribute under half of the gap to unresolved V genes and leave the rest unexplained. Clone size and V and J calls were adopted from that table, with D and trimming inferred from the DNA. The sample includes about 200,000 clones, with about 11% observed a single time. The top ten clonotypes cover 1% to 1.5% of the sample.

With regard to this clone: The antigen it binds to is not known. The input lacks base qualities; no much larger clone sits a single base away.

The receptor's source is a man aged 18 to 35 in good health. Material for sequencing was central memory CD4+ T cells from blood. The sequence is built from TRBV30 and TRBJ1-5; the D gene cannot be named for sure. At the DNA level, the sequence is TGTGCCTGGAGTGTAGGATACAATCAGCCCCAGCATTTT. Translated, this is CAWSVGYNQPQHF. Extended through the reference TRBV30 and TRBJ1-5 proteins, this CDR3 yields the full variable domain: SQTIHQWPATLVQPVGSPLSLECTVEGTSNPNLYWYRQAAGRGLQLLFYSVGIGQISSEVPQNLSASRPQDRQFILSSKKLLLSDSGFYLCAWSVGYNQPQHFGDGTRLSIL.